The clone carrying this T cell receptor beta chain was observed a single time. Its antigen is unidentified. This sample was included in a study of graft-versus-host responses after intestinal transplantation. For the study at large: Recipients across the board were started on anti-thymocyte globulin induction, then kept on tacrolimus and steroids for around three years.

Using immunoSEQ multiplex PCR, the repertoire was profiled, and TCRdb retains in-frame clones only, with some absent. The sample lists 100,000 or so clones, about 93% occurring once. The CDR3 extends over 16 amino acids. Germline V gene sequence: CDR1 SSHAT, CDR2 FNYEAQ (reference sequence). Trimming at V came to 5 bases and at J to 5 bases, leaving 12 bases not matched to a gene. This specimen was unstimulated CD8+ T cells sorted from spleen or lymph node cells, taken before intestinal transplant. The source is a human donor who received an intestinal transplant. This chain connects TRBV7-7 to TRBJ1-5, with 7 positions matching TRBD1. CDR3 nucleotides: TGTGCCAGCAGCGGGCTGGACAGGCGAATATATCAGCCCCAGCATTTT. Translation gives CASSGLDRRIYQPQHF.